The TCR beta chain under discussion was sequenced for a study of identical twins. The study's findings and limits: Out-of-frame alpha sequences shared by twins were enriched for low generation probability. The study based its conclusions on cross-sectional statistical analysis and did not follow the same donors.

This clonotype appeared a few times. What it recognizes is unknown. TCRdb re-analysed the 5' RACE reads in MiXCR, keeping a single row per CDR3 protein. The sample holds 310,000 or so distinct CDR3 sequences, roughly 8.6% seen once. The CDR3 totals 15 residues. V was cut by 7 bases and J by 0 bases, with 12 bases left in between. Germline V gene sequence: CDR1 SNHLY, CDR2 FYNNEI. Donors were all healthy Caucasians. This sample was also put to use in a study of yellow fever vaccine responses in identical twins. From that report: Twins reportedly had a vaccine T cell response that seemed partly convergent, partly personalized.

Sequencing used CD8+ T cells sorted from blood. The chain has TRBV2 and TRBJ2-2, with D possibly being TRBD1 or TRBD2 (5 bases each). The TCR sequence derives from a woman aged 18-35 years in good health. CDR3 loop: CASTKGTANTGELFF. The CDR3 DNA sequence: TGTGCCAGCACCAAGGGGACGGCGAACACCGGGGAGCTGTTTTTT.